This entry lists 10 T cell receptor beta chains sequenced from one sample in a study of T cell repertoires in cytomegalovirus infection. One entry per CDR3 protein results from TCRdb running MiXCR on the reads. The sample comprises about 830,000 distinct CDR3 sequences, approximately 30% of which are singletons, and roughly an eighth rests with the top ten. The antigens for these receptors are not known. This specimen consisted of cultured CD8+ T cells from PBMCs, obtained from culture after CMV antigen stimulation. These receptors originate from a human donor in good health (CMV status not recorded). Some clones in this sample may be carry-over from other donors' samples.

The chain uses TRBV9 and TRBJ2-5, with D possibly being TRBD2 (5 bases). Looked up from germline, CDR1 is SGDLS and CDR2 is YYNGEE. This CDR3 is 13 amino acids long. V shed 0 bases and J shed 5 bases, with 8 bases lying between them. The chain's CDR3 is CASSVDREETQYF. The CDR3 coding sequence is TGTGCCAGCAGCGTAGATAGGGAGGAGACCCAGTACTTC.

The V gene is TRBV15, the J gene TRBJ2-5; TRBD2 agrees at 8 bases. Trimming removed 5 bases from V and 4 bases from J; junction bases left unmatched: 9. This CDR3 spans 15 amino acids. Germline V gives CDR1 LNHNV, CDR2 YYDKDF (reference sequence). The CDR3 loop reads CATSGTRSTAETQYF. The CDR3 bases are TGTGCCACCAGCGGGACTAGAAGTACGGCAGAGACCCAGTACTTC.

This clonotype is a singleton in its sample. The V and J genes are TRBV5-6 and TRBJ2-7, with 7 bases identical to TRBD2. Germline-derived CDR1 and CDR2 are SGHDT and YYEEEE. The length of the CDR3 is 13 residues. Losses at the gene ends were 3 bases for V and 3 bases for J; bases not matched to a gene: 3. The CDR3 is CASSWGGDYEQYV. CDR3 nucleotides: TGTGCCAGCAGCTGGGGAGGGGACTACGAGCAGTACGTC.

There are many counts of this clonotype. This sequence joins TRBV3-1 and TRBJ1-2, with 8 nucleotides matching TRBD1. Germline V CDR1 and CDR2: LGHDT, YNNKEL (reference sequence). This CDR3 is 15 amino acids long. J was trimmed by 7 bases and V by 3 bases; bases with no gene match: 10. CDR3 nucleotide sequence: TGTGCCAGCAGCCACGCAGGGGGCTGGTTAGGTGGCTACACCTTC. Translation gives CASSHAGGWLGGYTF.

This clonotype was found a few times. The CDR3 nucleotides read TGTGCCAGCAGCACCAGACAGGTCGGCACTGAAGCTTTCTTT. Translated: CASSTRQVGTEAFF. The chain has TRBV7-6 and TRBJ1-1; TRBD1 might be the D (6 bases). With 5 bases removed from V and 4 bases from J, the gap between germline ends came to 14 bases. Germline V gene lookup returns CDR1 SGHVS and CDR2 FNYEAQ. The CDR3 consists of 14 residues. The entire variable domain, with the rest obtained from reference TRBV7-6 and TRBJ1-1, is as follows: GAGVSQSPRYKVTKRGQDVALRCDPISGHVSLYWYRQALGQGPEFLTYFNYEAQQDKSGLPNDRFSAERPEGSISTLTIQRTEQRDSAMYRCASSTRQVGTEAFFGQGTRLTVV.

The chain is built from TRBV7-1 and TRBJ2-1; 8 bases map to TRBD1. TRBV7-1 qualifies as an ORF whose function is uncertain. V shed 5 bases, J shed 5 bases, and the junction held 5 bases outside the gene matches. This CDR3 is built from 14 residues. CDR3 sequence: CASSTGQADNEQFF. Written as DNA, the CDR3 is TGTGCCAGCAGCACGGGACAGGCGGACAATGAGCAGTTCTTC.

The chain employs TRBV7-8 and TRBJ2-2; D may correspond to TRBD1 or TRBD2 (5 bases each). The CDR3 runs 17 residues. Trimming removed 0 bases from V and 2 bases from J, with 13 bases in between. Germline CDR1 reads SGHVS; CDR2 reads FQNEAQ. The CDR3 DNA follows: TGTGCCAGCAGCTTAGCGCGGGCAGGGCCAAACACCGGGGAGCTGTTTTTT. This sequence encodes CASSLARAGPNTGELFF.

The chain joins TRBV5-4 to TRBJ1-1; a weak D match, TRBD1 (5 bases). Per germline, CDR1 SGHNT and CDR2 YYREEE (reference sequence). This CDR3 region has 18 residues. V lost 3 bases to trimming and J lost 0 bases, with 21 bases between them. CDR3 DNA sequence: TGTGCCAGCAGCTACGGGGACCCACTCCCCCGGATGAACACTGAAGCTTTCTTT. Protein sequence: CASSYGDPLPRMNTEAFF. The whole variable domain, filled in from reference TRBV5-4 and TRBJ1-1, reads ETGVTQSPTHLIKTRGQQVTLRCSSQSGHNTVSWYQQALGQGPQFIFQYYREEENGRGNFPPRFSGLQFPNYSSELNVNALELDDSALYLCASSYGDPLPRMNTEAFFGQGTRLTVV.

The gene calls are TRBV27 and TRBJ1-4, with D unclear. The CDR3 is made up of 17 amino acids. V gave up 5 bases and J gave up 0 bases, with 16 bases separating them. CDR1 and CDR2 from the germline V gene are MNHEY and SMNVEV (reference sequence). CDR3 amino acids: CASSPRIRTATNEKLFF. CDR3 DNA: TGTGCCAGCAGTCCTAGGATAAGGACTGCAACTAATGAAAAACTGTTTTTT. Full variable domain (rest looked up from reference TRBV27 and TRBJ1-4): EAQVTQNPRYLITVTGKKLTVTCSQNMNHEYMSWYRQDPGLGLRQIYYSMNVEVTDKGDVPEGYKVSRKEKRNFPLILESPSPNQTSLYFCASSPRIRTATNEKLFFGSGTQLSVL.

This clonotype was counted many times. The genes are TRBV6-1 and TRBJ1-2; the D gene is possibly TRBD1 (5 bases). This CDR3 has 17 residues. Germline V gives CDR1 MNHNS, CDR2 SASEGT. V was pared by 2 bases and J by 3 bases, with 19 bases between. The CDR3 spells CASSENGRGRAHYGYTF. CDR3 sequence (DNA): TGTGCCAGCAGTGAAAATGGACGGGGCAGGGCCCACTATGGCTACACCTTC.